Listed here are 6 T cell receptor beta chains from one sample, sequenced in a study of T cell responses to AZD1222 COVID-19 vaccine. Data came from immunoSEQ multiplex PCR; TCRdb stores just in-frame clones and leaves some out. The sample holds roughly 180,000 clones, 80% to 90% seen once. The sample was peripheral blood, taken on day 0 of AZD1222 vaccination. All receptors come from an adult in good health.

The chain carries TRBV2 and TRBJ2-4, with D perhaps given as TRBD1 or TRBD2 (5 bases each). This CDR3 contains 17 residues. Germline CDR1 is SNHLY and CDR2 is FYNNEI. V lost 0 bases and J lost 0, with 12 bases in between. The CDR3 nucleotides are TGTGCCAGCAGTGAAGCCTGGGACCTCCTAGCCAAAAACATTCAGTACTTC. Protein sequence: CASSEAWDLLAKNIQYF.

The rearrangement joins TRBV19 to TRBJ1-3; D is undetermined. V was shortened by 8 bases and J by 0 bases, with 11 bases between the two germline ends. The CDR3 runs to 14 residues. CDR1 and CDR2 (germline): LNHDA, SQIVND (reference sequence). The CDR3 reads CASAFMSSGNTIYF. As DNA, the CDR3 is TGTGCCAGTGCGTTTATGAGCTCTGGAAACACCATATATTTT.

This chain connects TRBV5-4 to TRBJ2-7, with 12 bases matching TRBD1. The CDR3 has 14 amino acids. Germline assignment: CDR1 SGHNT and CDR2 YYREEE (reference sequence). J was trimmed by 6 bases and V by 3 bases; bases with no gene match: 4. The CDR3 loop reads CASSWDRGQSEQYF. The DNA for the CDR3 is TGTGCCAGCAGCTGGGACAGGGGGCAAAGCGAGCAGTACTTC.

CDR3 loop: CASSQGNLMNTEAFF. In DNA form, the CDR3 reads TGTGCCAGCAGCCAAGGAAATTTGATGAACACTGAAGCTTTCTTT. The chain couples TRBV14 to TRBJ1-1, with D uncertain. The CDR3 is made up of 15 amino acids. CDR1 and CDR2 from the germline V gene are SGHDN and FVKESK. Trimming took off 1 base at V and 0 bases at J, with 9 bases between the two ends.

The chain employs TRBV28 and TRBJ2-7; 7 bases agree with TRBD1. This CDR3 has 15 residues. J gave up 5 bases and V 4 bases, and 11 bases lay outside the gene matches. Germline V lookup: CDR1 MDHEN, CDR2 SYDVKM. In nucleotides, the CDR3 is TGTGCCAGCAGTTCCGCCGGGACAGTAAGAGACGAGCAGTACTTC. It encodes CASSSAGTVRDEQYF.

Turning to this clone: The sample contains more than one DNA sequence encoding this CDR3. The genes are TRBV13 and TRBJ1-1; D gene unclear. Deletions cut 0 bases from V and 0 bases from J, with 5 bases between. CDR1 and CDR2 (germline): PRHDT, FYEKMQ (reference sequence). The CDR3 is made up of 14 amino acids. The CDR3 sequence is CASSLGHLNTEAFF. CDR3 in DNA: TGTGCCAGCAGCTTAGGGCACCTGAACACTGAAGCTTTCTTT. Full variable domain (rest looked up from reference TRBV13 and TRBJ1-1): AAGVIQSPRHLIKEKRETATLKCYPIPRHDTVYWYQQGPGQDPQFLISFYEKMQSDKGSIPDRFSAQQFSDYHSELNMSSLELGDSALYFCASSLGHLNTEAFFGQGTRLTVV.